The clone carrying this T cell receptor (beta chain) was counted a few times. Its target is unknown. This record comes from a study of identical twins. General observations from the study: Researchers reported excess low generation probability among twin-shared out-of-frame alpha sequences. Zero-insertion analyses were open to partial confounding by invariant MAIT and iNKT cells. Beta out-of-frame sequences showed weaker excess sharing between twins.

Trimming took off 4 bases at V and 6 bases at J, with 9 bases between the two ends. Germline V lookup: CDR1 SGHDN, CDR2 FVKESK. There are 13 residues in the CDR3. TCRdb fed the 5' RACE reads into MiXCR, producing one record per CDR3 protein. The sample contains around 250,000 distinct CDR3 sequences, more than 9.5% of which appear only once. The sample was also reused in another study, on yellow fever vaccine responses in identical twins.

The source of this sequence is a woman between 18 and 29 years old in good health. V gene TRBV14 combines with J gene TRBJ2-2; D might be TRBD2 (5 bases). The sequencing sample was made of memory (CD45RO+) T cells sorted from blood. DNA for the CDR3: TGTGCCAGCAGCCTGCTGAGGGCCGGGGAGCTGTTTTTT. Encoded protein: CASSLLRAGELFF.